The T cell receptor beta chain described here comes from a study of cytomegalovirus exposure and HLA in healthy donors. Notes on the study in general: Upon later analysis, HLA-associated TCR beta chains proved more clonally expanded than other, equally common chains. Upon later analysis, TCR association rates were observed to vary by HLA locus, being highest for DRB1 and lowest for HLA-C. TCR beta V- and J-gene trimming was later associated with a missense DCLRE1C variant.

The PCR contained 60 Vbeta and 13 Jbeta primers. The method was immunoSEQ multiplex PCR; TCRdb's version includes in-frame clones alone and lacks a portion of them. The repertoire holds 150,000 or so clones, with roughly 79% as singletons. CDR1 and CDR2 (germline): MNHEY, SVGAGI. The trim removed 2 bases at V and 7 bases at J, leaving 4 bases unmatched. The CDR3 totals 13 residues. For this clone: Its antigen is unknown.

The material sequenced was PBMCs. The chain recombines TRBV6-5 with TRBJ2-7; 8 nucleotides agree with TRBD1. This clonotype originated in a woman between 18 and 29 years old in good health and CMV-seropositive. The CDR3 coding sequence is TGTGCCAGCAGTTACCGTGACAGGGGAGAGCAGTACTTC. It encodes CASSYRDRGEQYF.